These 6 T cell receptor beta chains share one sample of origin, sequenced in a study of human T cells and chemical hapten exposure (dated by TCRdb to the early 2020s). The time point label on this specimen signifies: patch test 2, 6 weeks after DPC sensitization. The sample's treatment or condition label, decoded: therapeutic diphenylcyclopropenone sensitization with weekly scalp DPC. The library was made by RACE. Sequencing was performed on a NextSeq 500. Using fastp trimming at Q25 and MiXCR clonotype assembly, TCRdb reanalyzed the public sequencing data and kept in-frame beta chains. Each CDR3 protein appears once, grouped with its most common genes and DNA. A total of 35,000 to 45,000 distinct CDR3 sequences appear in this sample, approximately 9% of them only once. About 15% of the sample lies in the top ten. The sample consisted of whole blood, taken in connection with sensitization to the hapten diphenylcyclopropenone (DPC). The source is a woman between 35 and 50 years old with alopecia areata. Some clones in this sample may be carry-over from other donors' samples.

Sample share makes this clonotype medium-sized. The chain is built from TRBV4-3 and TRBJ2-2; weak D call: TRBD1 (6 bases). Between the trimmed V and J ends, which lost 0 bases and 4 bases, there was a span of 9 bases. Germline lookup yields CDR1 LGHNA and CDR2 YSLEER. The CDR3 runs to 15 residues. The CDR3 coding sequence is TGCGCCAGCAGCCAAGAGTTAGGGGGCACCGGGGAGCTGTTTTTT. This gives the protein CASSQELGGTGELFF.

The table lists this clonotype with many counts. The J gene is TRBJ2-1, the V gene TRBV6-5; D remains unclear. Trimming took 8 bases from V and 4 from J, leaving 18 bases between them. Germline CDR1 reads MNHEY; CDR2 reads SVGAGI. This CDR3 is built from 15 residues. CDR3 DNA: TGTGCCAGCCCCAAGACCATACACCAATACAATGAGCAGTTCTTC. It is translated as CASPKTIHQYNEQFF.

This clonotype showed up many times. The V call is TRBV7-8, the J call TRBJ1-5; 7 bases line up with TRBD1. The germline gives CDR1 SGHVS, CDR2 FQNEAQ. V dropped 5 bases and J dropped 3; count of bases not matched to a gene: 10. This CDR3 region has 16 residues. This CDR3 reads CASSPTRGSINQPQHF. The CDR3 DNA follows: TGTGCCAGCAGCCCTACCAGGGGGAGTATCAATCAGCCCCAGCATTTT.

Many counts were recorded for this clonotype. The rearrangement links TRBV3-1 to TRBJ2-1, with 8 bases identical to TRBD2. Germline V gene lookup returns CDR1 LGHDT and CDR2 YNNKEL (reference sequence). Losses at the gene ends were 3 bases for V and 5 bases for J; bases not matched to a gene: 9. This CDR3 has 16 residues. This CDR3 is CASSHLSRGGDNEQFF. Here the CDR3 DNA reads TGTGCCAGCAGCCATCTCTCCCGGGGGGGAGACAATGAGCAGTTCTTC.

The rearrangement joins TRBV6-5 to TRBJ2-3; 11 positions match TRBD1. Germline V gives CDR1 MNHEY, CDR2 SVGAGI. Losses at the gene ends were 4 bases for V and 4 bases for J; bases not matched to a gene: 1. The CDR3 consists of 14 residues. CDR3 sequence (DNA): TGTGCCAGCAGTTCGGGACAGGGGGCAGATACGCAGTATTTT. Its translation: CASSSGQGADTQYF.

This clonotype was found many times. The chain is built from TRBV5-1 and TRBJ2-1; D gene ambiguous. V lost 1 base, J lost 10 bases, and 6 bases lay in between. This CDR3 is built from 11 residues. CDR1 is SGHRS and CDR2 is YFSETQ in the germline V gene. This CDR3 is CASSLLGEQFF. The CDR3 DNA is TGCGCCAGCAGCTTGTTAGGGGAGCAGTTCTTC.